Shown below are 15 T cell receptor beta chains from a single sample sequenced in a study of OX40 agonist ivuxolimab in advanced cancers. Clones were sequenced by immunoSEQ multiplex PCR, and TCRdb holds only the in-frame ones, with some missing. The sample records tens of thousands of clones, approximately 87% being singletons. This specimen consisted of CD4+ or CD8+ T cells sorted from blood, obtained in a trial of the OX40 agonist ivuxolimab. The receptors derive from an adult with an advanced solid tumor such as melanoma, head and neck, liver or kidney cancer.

CDR3 coding DNA: TGTGCCAGCAGACTAGACCACGGGACGGGAAACACCATATATTTT. Amino acid sequence: CASRLDHGTGNTIYF. V usage is TRBV6-5 and J usage is TRBJ1-3, with a tentative D call TRBD1 (5 bases). This CDR3 region has 15 residues. Germline lookup yields CDR1 MNHEY and CDR2 SVGAGI. V shed 6 bases and J shed 4 bases, with 16 bases lying between them.

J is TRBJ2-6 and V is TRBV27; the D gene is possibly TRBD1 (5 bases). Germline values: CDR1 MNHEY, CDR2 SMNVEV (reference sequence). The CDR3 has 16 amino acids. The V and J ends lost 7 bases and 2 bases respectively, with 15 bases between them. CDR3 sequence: CASTARDLTGANVLTF. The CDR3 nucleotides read TGTGCCAGCACGGCCAGGGATTTGACTGGGGCCAACGTCCTGACTTTC.

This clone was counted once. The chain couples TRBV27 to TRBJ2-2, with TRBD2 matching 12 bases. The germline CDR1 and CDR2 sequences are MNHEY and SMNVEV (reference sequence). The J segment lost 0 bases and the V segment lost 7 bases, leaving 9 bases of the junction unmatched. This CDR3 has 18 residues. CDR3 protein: CASTKRLAGAANTGELFF. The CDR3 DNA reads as TGTGCCAGCACTAAAAGACTAGCGGGAGCCGCGAACACCGGGGAGCTGTTTTTT.

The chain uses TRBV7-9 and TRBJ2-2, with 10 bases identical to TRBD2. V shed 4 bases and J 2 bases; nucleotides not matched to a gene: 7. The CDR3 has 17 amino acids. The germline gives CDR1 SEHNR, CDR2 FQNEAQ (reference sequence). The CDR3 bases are TGTGCCAGCAGCTCATTTCTAGCGGGGGCAAACACCGGGGAGCTGTTTTTT. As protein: CASSSFLAGANTGELFF.

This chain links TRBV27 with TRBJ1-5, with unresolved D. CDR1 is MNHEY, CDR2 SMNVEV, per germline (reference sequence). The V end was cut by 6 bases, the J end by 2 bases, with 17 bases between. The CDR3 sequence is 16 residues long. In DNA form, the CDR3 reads TGTGCCAGCAGGCTTACCTGGGGAGTGGGCAATCAGCCCCAGCATTTT. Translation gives CASRLTWGVGNQPQHF.

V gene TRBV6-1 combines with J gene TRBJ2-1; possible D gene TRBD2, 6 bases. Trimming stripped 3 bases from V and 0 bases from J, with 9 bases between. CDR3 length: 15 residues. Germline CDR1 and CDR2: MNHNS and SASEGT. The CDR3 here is CASSEGLASYNEQFF. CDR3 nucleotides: TGTGCCAGCAGTGAGGGACTGGCCTCCTACAATGAGCAGTTCTTC.

Here the CDR3 reads CASRRGTHGTDTQYF. The DNA of the CDR3 is TGTGCCAGCAGGCGGGGGACCCACGGAACAGATACGCAGTATTTT. This chain joins TRBV2 and TRBJ2-3, with TRBD2 identical over 7 bases. The ends lost 6 bases at V and 3 bases at J; junction bases unmatched: 9. CDR3 size: 15 residues. Germline loops: CDR1 SNHLY, CDR2 FYNNEI.

The CDR3 protein is CASSYSMSVQETQYF. As DNA, the CDR3 is TGTGCCAGCAGTTACTCGATGTCAGTCCAAGAGACCCAGTACTTC. The chain employs TRBV6-5 and TRBJ2-5; D uncertain. The ends were cut back, 0 bases at V and 1 base at J, with 9 bases in the middle. Germline assignment: CDR1 MNHEY and CDR2 SVGAGI. The CDR3 runs 15 residues.

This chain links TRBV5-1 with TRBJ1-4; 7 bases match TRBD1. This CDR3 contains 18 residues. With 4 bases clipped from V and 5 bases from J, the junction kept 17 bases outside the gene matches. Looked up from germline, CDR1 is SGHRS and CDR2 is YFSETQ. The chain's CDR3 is CASSTNGTALLLNEKLFF. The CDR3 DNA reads TGCGCCAGCAGCACGAACGGGACAGCACTCCTTCTCAATGAAAAACTGTTTTTT.

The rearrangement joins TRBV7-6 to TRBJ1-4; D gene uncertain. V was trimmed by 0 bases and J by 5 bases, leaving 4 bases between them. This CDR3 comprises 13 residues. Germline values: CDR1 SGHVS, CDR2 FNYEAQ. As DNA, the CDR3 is TGTGCCAGCAGCTTAGCCAGCAATGAAAAACTGTTTTTT. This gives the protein CASSLASNEKLFF. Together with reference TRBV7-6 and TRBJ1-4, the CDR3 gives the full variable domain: GAGVSQSPRYKVTKRGQDVALRCDPISGHVSLYWYRQALGQGPEFLTYFNYEAQQDKSGLPNDRFSAERPEGSISTLTIQRTEQRDSAMYRCASSLASNEKLFFGSGTQLSVL.

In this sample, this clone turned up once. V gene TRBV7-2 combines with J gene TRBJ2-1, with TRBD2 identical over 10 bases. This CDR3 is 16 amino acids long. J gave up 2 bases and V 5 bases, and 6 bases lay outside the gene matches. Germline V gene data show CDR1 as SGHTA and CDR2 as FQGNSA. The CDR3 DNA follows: TGTGCCAGCAGCCGCGAGCGGGGGGGCCCCTACAATGAGCAGTTCTTC. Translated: CASSRERGGPYNEQFF.

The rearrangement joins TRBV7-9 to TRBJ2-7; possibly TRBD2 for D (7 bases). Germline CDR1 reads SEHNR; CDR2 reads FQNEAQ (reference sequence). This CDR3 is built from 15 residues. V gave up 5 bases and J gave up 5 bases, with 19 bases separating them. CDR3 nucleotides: TGTGCCAGCAGCCCCTCGGGGGCGGGAGCCAACGAGCAGTACTTC. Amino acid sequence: CASSPSGAGANEQYF.

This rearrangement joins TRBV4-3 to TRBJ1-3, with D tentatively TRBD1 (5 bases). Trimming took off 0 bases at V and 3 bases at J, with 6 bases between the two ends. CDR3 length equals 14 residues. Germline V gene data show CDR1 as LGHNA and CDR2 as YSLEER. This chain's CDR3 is CASSQDRVGNTIYF. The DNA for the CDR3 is TGCGCCAGCAGCCAAGACAGGGTTGGAAACACCATATATTTT.

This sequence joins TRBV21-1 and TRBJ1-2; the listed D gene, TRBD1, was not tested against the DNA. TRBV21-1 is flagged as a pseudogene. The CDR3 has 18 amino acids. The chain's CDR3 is CASSKVEVCQGSDYGYTF. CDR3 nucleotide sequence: TGTGCCAGCAGCAAAGTGGAGGTTTGCCAGGGGAGTGACTATGGCTACACCTTC.

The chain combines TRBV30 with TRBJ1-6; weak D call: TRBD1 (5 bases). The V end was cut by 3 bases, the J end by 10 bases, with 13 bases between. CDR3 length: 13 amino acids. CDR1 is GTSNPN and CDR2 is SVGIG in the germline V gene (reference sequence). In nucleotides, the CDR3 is TGTGCCTGGAGCCTCCAGGGCGGCTCACCCCTCCACTTT. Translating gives CAWSLQGGSPLHF.